Listed below are T cell receptor beta chains from one sample, sequenced in a study of blood T cell repertoires in COVID-19. Some clones are missing from TCRdb's copy, which holds only in-frame ones; the method was immunoSEQ multiplex PCR. The sample gives hundreds of thousands of clones, about 80% of which show up once; around 1.9% is in the top ten. Sequences were obtained from peripheral blood. The receptor source for this set is a woman over 75 with acute or convalescent COVID-19. Both conserved end residues are part of each CDR3. Fields, in order: clone size, V gene, D gene, J gene, CDR3 DNA, CDR3 protein. A D gene is named only where the DNA matches it firmly. Expanded clones are given a class, and other clones once, few, many or no size at all.

.	TRBV5-1	TRBD1	TRBJ1-1	TGCGCCAGCAGCGGGGACAGCATGAACACTGAAGCTTTCTTT	CASSGDSMNTEAFF
.	TRBV7-2	.	TRBJ2-3	TGTGCCAGCAGCCCACCTTACCCGGGTAGAGATACGCAGTATTTT	CASSPPYPGRDTQYF
.	TRBV28	.	TRBJ1-6	TGTGCCAGCAGTTTACCCCTGGGTGGGGGAGGACCCCTCCACTTT	CASSLPLGGGGPLHF
.	TRBV5-1	.	TRBJ1-1	TGCGCCAGCAGCCCACGCAGGGCGGACACTGAAGCTTTCTTT	CASSPRRADTEAFF
.	TRBV25-1	.	TRBJ1-5	TGTGCCAGCAGGGGACAAAGCAATCAGCCCCAGCATTTT	CASRGQSNQPQHF
few	TRBV5-5	TRBD1	TRBJ2-1	TGTGCCAGCAGCCCCGGGACAGGGAGAATGTCCTACAATGAGCAGTTCTTC	CASSPGTGRMSYNEQFF
.	TRBV11-2	.	TRBJ1-1	TGTGCCAGCAGCCCATCGACAGCTAACACTGAAGCTTTCTTT	CASSPSTANTEAFF
.	TRBV5-6	.	TRBJ2-2	TGTGCCAGCAGCTACGGGGGTCGGAACACCGGGGAGCTGTTTTTT	CASSYGGRNTGELFF
once	TRBV7-3	TRBD2	TRBJ2-1	TGTGCCAGCAGCTTAATGGCTAGCGGGAGGTTTGATGAGCAGTTCTTC	CASSLMASGRFDEQFF
.	TRBV28	.	TRBJ2-1	TGTGCCAGCAGCCGGGGGGACACCCTATACAATGAGCAGTTCTTC	CASSRGDTLYNEQFF
.	TRBV4-3	.	TRBJ2-7	TGCGCCAGCAGCCCAACTGCGGGAACGGAGTACGAGCAGTACTTC	CASSPTAGTEYEQYF
.	TRBV3-1/TRBV3-2	TRBD2	TRBJ2-3	TGTGCCAGCAGCCAAAGAAGCGGGGGCACAGATACGCAGTATTTT	CASSQRSGGTDTQYF
.	TRBV24-1	TRBD2	TRBJ2-1	TGTGCCACCGGGTACAGCGGGAGTGGCAATGAGCAGTTCTTC	CATGYSGSGNEQFF
.	TRBV30	TRBD1	TRBJ1-4	TGTGCCTGGAATTCGGACAGGGTCGGAGGAAAACTGTTTTTT	CAWNSDRVGGKLFF
.	TRBV2	.	TRBJ1-1	TGTGCCAGCAGTGAAGCGCGGAGCACTGAAGCTTTCTTT	CASSEARSTEAFF
.	TRBV19	.	TRBJ1-5	TGTGCCAGTAGTGGACGACAGGCTTCGGGTCAGCCCCAGCATTTT	CASSGRQASGQPQHF
.	TRBV4-2	.	TRBJ1-5	TGTGCCAGCAGCCTCGACAGAGGCAATCAGCCCCAGCATTTT	CASSLDRGNQPQHF
.	TRBV27	TRBD1	TRBJ2-5	TGTGCCAGCAGGAGACAGGGGCGCGAGACCCAGTACTTC	CASRRQGRETQYF
.	TRBV6-5	.	TRBJ1-2	TGTGCCAGCAGCCCCTCTGGGGGGGAAAGTGGCTACACCTTC	CASSPSGGESGYTF
.	TRBV4-1	.	TRBJ1-1	TGCGCCAGCAGCCAAATCCTCGGGGGGGACACTGAAGCTTTCTTT	CASSQILGGDTEAFF
.	TRBV6-1	.	TRBJ1-2	TGTGCCAGCTTCCCGGGACTCCGAAACTATGGCTACACCTTC	CASFPGLRNYGYTF
once	TRBV18	TRBD1	TRBJ1-4	TGTGCCAGCTCACCGGACAGGGGGGAAAAACTGTTTTTT	CASSPDRGEKLFF
.	TRBV6-6	TRBD1	TRBJ2-3	TGTGCCAGCAGTCCCGGACAGGGGGGAGGTACGCAGTATTTT	CASSPGQGGGTQYF
.	TRBV7-2	TRBD2	TRBJ2-3	TGTGCCAGCAGCTTAGGCGGGGGGCCCCTTAGCACAGATACGCAGTATTTT	CASSLGGGPLSTDTQYF
.	TRBV5-1	TRBD1	TRBJ2-2	TGCGCCAGCAGCTTGGCCTTCGGGCAGGGGGCAGGCACCGGGGAGCTGTTTTTT	CASSLAFGQGAGTGELFF
.	TRBV28	TRBD1	TRBJ1-1	TGTGCCAGCAGTGCGGGACAGCCAAGGGCTTTCTTT	CASSAGQPRAFF
once	TRBV4-2	TRBD1	TRBJ2-3	TGTGCCAGCAGCCCGACCGGGACAGGGGCAGATACGCAGTATTTT	CASSPTGTGADTQYF
once	TRBV4-2	TRBD2	TRBJ2-2	TGTGCCAGCAGCCAGGAGCGGGGGGGCCTTAGCGGGGAGCTGTTTTTT	CASSQERGGLSGELFF
once	TRBV28	TRBD2	TRBJ2-1	TGTGCCAGCAGCCGGGGAGGGGCCTACAATGAGCAGTTCTTC	CASSRGGAYNEQFF
once	TRBV7-3	TRBD2	TRBJ2-1	TGTGCCAGCAGCTTAGGGACTAGTGGGTCGGAGCAGTTCTTC	CASSLGTSGSEQFF
.	TRBV5-1	TRBD1	TRBJ2-3	TGCGCCAGCACGCCCCGACAGGGTCGGACAGATACGCAGTATTTT	CASTPRQGRTDTQYF
.	TRBV7-6	TRBD2	TRBJ2-2	TGTGCCAGCAGCGAGCGGGGGGGCCTCGCCGGGGAGCTGTTTTTT	CASSERGGLAGELFF
.	TRBV19	TRBD1	TRBJ1-2	TGTGCCAGTAGTATCCGGGACAGGAACTATGGCTACACCTTC	CASSIRDRNYGYTF
.	TRBV7-8	TRBD1	TRBJ1-1	TGTGCCAGCAGCCCCAATCCCGGGACAGTGAACACTGAAGCTTTCTTT	CASSPNPGTVNTEAFF
.	TRBV28	TRBD2	TRBJ2-1	TGTGCCAGCAGTTTAATAGCGGGAGGTCGGAATGAGCAGTTCTTC	CASSLIAGGRNEQFF
once	TRBV19	TRBD1	TRBJ2-7	TGTGCCAGTAGGAAGACAGGGGGGACCTACGAGCAGTACTTC	CASRKTGGTYEQYF
.	TRBV29-1	TRBD2	TRBJ2-1	TGCAGCGTTGATGAGCGGGGCAATGAGCAGTTCTTC	CSVDERGNEQFF
.	TRBV11-2	TRBD1	TRBJ1-1	TGTGCCAGCAGCAGGGACAGGGGATTGGCTGAAGCTTTCTTT	CASSRDRGLAEAFF
.	TRBV12-5	TRBD2	TRBJ2-1	TGTGCTAGTGGTTTAAGCGGGAGGCCCTACAATGAGCAGTTCTTC	CASGLSGRPYNEQFF
.	TRBV2	.	TRBJ1-1	TGTGCCAGCAGGCAGATGAACACTGAAGCTTTCTTT	CASRQMNTEAFF
.	TRBV7-2	TRBD2	TRBJ2-4	TGTGCCAGCAGCTTAGCGAGGGCGGGGGGGACTCAAAACATTCAGTACTTC	CASSLARAGGTQNIQYF
.	TRBV18	TRBD2	TRBJ2-1	TGTGCCAGCTCACCACAACCGGGACTAGCGGGAGAAAGCAATGAGCAGTTCTTC	CASSPQPGLAGESNEQFF